The 17 T cell receptor beta chains listed next were all sequenced from one sample in a study of response to subunit inactivated influenza vaccine. TCRdb reanalysed the RT-PCR reads using MiXCR and keeps one entry per CDR3 protein. The table has hundreds of thousands of distinct CDR3 sequences, 15% to 19% seen once. The sequencing here drew on PBMCs from blood, taken roughly 13 days after vaccination. Every receptor here comes from a man aged 50 to 59 who received an inactivated influenza vaccine.

This clonotype was seen only a few times. The chain carries TRBV5-1 and TRBJ2-1; TRBD2 agrees at 14 bases. CDR1 is SGHRS and CDR2 is YFSETQ in the germline V gene. After removal of 4 bases from V and 12 bases from J, the junction contained 6 bases not matched to a gene. CDR3 length: 14 residues. CDR3 amino acids: CASSPGTSGSLQFF. The CDR3 nucleotides are TGCGCCAGCAGCCCCGGGACTAGCGGGAGTTTGCAGTTCTTC.

The rearrangement joins TRBV20-1 to TRBJ2-1, with 13 bases aligning to TRBD2. The CDR3 consists of 16 residues. Germline V CDR1 and CDR2: DFQATT, SNEGSKA (reference sequence). J gave up 6 bases and V 3 bases, and 8 bases lay outside the gene matches. The CDR3 loop reads CSASDPLAGGFNEQFF. The CDR3 DNA is TGCAGTGCTAGCGACCCACTAGCGGGAGGGTTCAATGAGCAGTTCTTC.

This clonotype was observed at least ten times. V usage is TRBV7-2 and J usage is TRBJ2-7; 8 nucleotides line up with TRBD1. The V and J ends lost 5 bases and 3 bases, in that order; junction bases with no gene match: 6. This CDR3 region has 14 residues. Germline V gene lookup returns CDR1 SGHTA and CDR2 FQGNSA. Here the CDR3 DNA reads TGTGCCAGCAGCCCGACAGGGGTACTCTACGAGCAGTACTTC. Amino acid sequence: CASSPTGVLYEQYF.

This rearrangement joins TRBV29-1 to TRBJ2-5; TRBD2 agrees at 13 bases. Trimming cost V 1 base and J 3 bases; bases outside gene matches: 5. This CDR3 contains 16 residues. Germline V CDR1 and CDR2: SQVTM, ANQGSEA. The CDR3 DNA reads as TGCAGCGTTGAAGGAGGGACTAGCGGGAAAAAAGAGACCCAGTACTTC. Its protein is CSVEGGTSGKKETQYF.

The table lists this clonotype with many counts. The chain joins TRBV6-1 to TRBJ1-5, with D perhaps TRBD1 (5 bases). CDR3 size: 13 residues. CDR1 and CDR2 (germline): MNHNS, SASEGT. V was pared by 4 bases and J by 3 bases, with 7 bases between. CDR3: CASSGQFNQPQHF. Written as DNA, the CDR3 is TGTGCCAGCAGTGGACAGTTCAATCAGCCCCAGCATTTT.

This clonotype was counted at least ten times. The chain links TRBV12-3 or TRBV12-4 to TRBJ1-5; a weak D match, TRBD1 (5 bases). The CDR3 has 13 residues. Trimming took 8 bases from V and 10 from J, leaving 18 bases between them. The CDR3 nucleotides read TGTGCCAGCGGAGTAACCCCGGGGGTACCCCAGCATTTT. Its protein is CASGVTPGVPQHF.

This clonotype was observed a handful of times. This chain uses TRBV7-9 with TRBJ1-2, with a tentative D call TRBD1 (6 bases). The CDR3 totals 15 residues. V shed 6 bases and J shed 4 bases, with 18 bases lying between them. Germline V gene data show CDR1 as SEHNR and CDR2 as FQNEAQ (reference sequence). The CDR3 loop reads CASSSERGYFYGYTF. The CDR3 DNA follows: TGTGCCAGCAGTTCCGAGAGGGGGTACTTCTATGGCTACACCTTC.

This clonotype was recorded a few times. The CDR3, as DNA: TGTGCCAGTAGTATCAGTGCCAAAAACATTCAGTACTTC. Amino acid sequence: CASSISAKNIQYF. This chain joins TRBV19 and TRBJ2-4; D remains unclear. Germline V gives CDR1 LNHDA, CDR2 SQIVND (reference sequence). This CDR3 is 13 amino acids long. The V end was cut by 3 bases, the J end by 1 base, with 4 bases between.

This clonotype was observed a few times. The V gene is TRBV9, the J gene TRBJ2-3; the match to TRBD1 covers 8 bases. J was trimmed by 0 bases and V by 3 bases; bases with no gene match: 6. The CDR3 runs to 16 residues. Germline CDR1 SGDLS, CDR2 YYNGEE. The CDR3 reads CASSAAGGPSTDTQYF. DNA for the CDR3: TGTGCCAGCAGCGCCGCAGGGGGCCCTAGCACAGATACGCAGTATTTT.

This chain connects TRBV4-3 to TRBJ2-2; 14 nucleotides agree with TRBD2. In germline, CDR1 is LGHNA, CDR2 YSLEER. V dropped 1 base and J dropped 4; count of bases not matched to a gene: 5. The CDR3 has 18 amino acids. The DNA of the CDR3 is TGCGCCAGCAGCCAAGGACTAGCGGGAGGGCCCGGCACCGGGGAGCTGTTTTTT. Its translation is CASSQGLAGGPGTGELFF.

This chain joins TRBV7-8 and TRBJ1-1; D is undetermined. The ends were cut back, 2 bases at V and 4 bases at J, with 8 bases in the middle. Germline V gene sequence: CDR1 SGHVS, CDR2 FQNEAQ. The length of the CDR3 is 13 residues. The CDR3 region is CASSLLRGTEAFF. The CDR3, as DNA: TGTGCCAGCAGCTTATTACGAGGCACTGAAGCTTTCTTT.

V gene TRBV18 combines with J gene TRBJ1-5, with TRBD1 matching 8 bases. CDR3 size: 17 residues. V lost 3 bases and J lost 9; bases outside the gene matches: 16. The germline V gene has CDR1 KGHSH and CDR2 LQKENI. CDR3 bases: TGTGCCAGCTCACCCTACTCTACCAGACAGGGGATTTGGCCCCAGCATTTT. This encodes CASSPYSTRQGIWPQHF.

This clonotype was found a few times. This chain links TRBV4-1 with TRBJ1-6; D ambiguous. Trimming stripped 0 bases from V and 7 bases from J, with 10 bases between. Looked up from germline, CDR1 is MGHRA and CDR2 is YSYEKL. The CDR3 consists of 15 residues. CDR3 DNA: TGCGCCAGCAGCCAAGACCAGAGATCCAATTCACCCCTCCACTTT. Protein product: CASSQDQRSNSPLHF.

J is TRBJ2-1 and V is TRBV15; D is uncertain. V lost 0 bases and J 7 bases, leaving 13 bases between the germline ends. The CDR3 is 15 residues long. Germline assignment: CDR1 LNHNV and CDR2 YYDKDF (reference sequence). The CDR3 sequence: CATSREGNLRNEQFF. The DNA for the CDR3 is TGTGCCACCAGCAGAGAGGGCAACCTAAGGAATGAGCAGTTCTTC.

A word on this clonotype: Its ends do not fully match the called genes, so a read error is possible. The V and J genes are TRBV7-8 and TRBJ1-4, with 7 bases lining up with TRBD1. Germline V gene sequence: CDR1 SGHVS, CDR2 FQNEAQ. This CDR3 has 15 amino acids. The CDR3 bases are TGTGCCAGCAGCCTAATGACAGGGTCTAATGAAAAACTGCTTTTT. Translation: CASSLMTGSNEKLLF. Using reference TRBV7-8 and TRBJ1-4 for the parts outside the CDR3, the full variable domain is GAGVSQSPRYKVAKRGQDVALRCDPISGHVSLFWYQQALGQGPEFLTYFQNEAQLDKSGLPSDRFFAERPEGSVSTLKIQRTQQEDSAVYLCASSLMTGSNEKLLFGSGTQLSVL.

The chain is built from TRBV5-6 and TRBJ2-1, with 10 nucleotides matching TRBD2. The CDR3 is made up of 15 amino acids. Trimming removed 4 bases from V and 10 bases from J; junction bases left unmatched: 11. Germline loops: CDR1 SGHDT, CDR2 YYEEEE. CDR3 sequence reads: CASSVSSGSSFEQFF. CDR3 sequence (DNA): TGTGCCAGCAGCGTTTCTAGCGGGAGTTCGTTCGAGCAGTTCTTC. The whole variable domain, filled in from reference TRBV5-6 and TRBJ2-1, reads DAGVTQSPTHLIKTRGQQVTLRCSPKSGHDTVSWYQQALGQGPQFIFQYYEEEERQRGNFPDRFSGHQFPNYSSELNVNALLLGDSALYLCASSVSSGSSFEQFFGPGTRLTVL.

The J gene is TRBJ2-7, the V gene TRBV20-1; 9 bases are a match to TRBD1. V lost 4 bases to trimming and J lost 2 bases; unmatched junction nucleotides: 9. CDR1 and CDR2 from the germline V gene are DFQATT and SNEGSKA (reference sequence). The CDR3 spans 15 residues. CDR3 protein: CSAIPGQGSPYEQYF. The CDR3 bases are TGCAGTGCTATCCCGGGACAGGGTTCTCCCTACGAGCAGTACTTC.